This T cell receptor (beta chain) was recovered during a study of graft-versus-host responses after intestinal transplantation. Produced via immunoSEQ multiplex PCR; TCRdb's table is partial and in-frame only. The profile shows roughly 120,000 clones, 85% to 95% of them singletons. As regards this clone: Its antigen remains unknown.

This sample comprised unstimulated CD8+ T cells sorted from spleen or lymph node cells, obtained before intestinal transplant. This receptor was taken from a human donor who received an intestinal transplant.

The CDR3 nucleotides are TGTGCCAGCAGTTTTTATGGGACAGGGGAAGATACGCAGTATTTT. Its translation: CASSFYGTGEDTQYF. The chain is built from TRBV28 and TRBJ2-3; 10 bases align to TRBD1. Trimming cost V 3 bases and J 5 bases; bases outside gene matches: 5. The CDR3 is made up of 15 amino acids. The germline gives CDR1 MDHEN, CDR2 SYDVKM.